The TCR beta chain described here comes from a study of long-term antiretroviral therapy in people with HIV. General study findings and limits: Diversity rose after ART but stayed below transplant donor controls.

On this clone itself: Its antigen is undetermined.

Survey-level resolution applied to immunoSEQ assay v3.0. Assay: immunoSEQ multiplex PCR; the TCRdb copy retains only in-frame clones and omits some. This sample has around 4,800 clones, with more than 75% found just once. The V and J ends lost 3 bases and 1 base respectively, with 14 bases between them. Germline V gives CDR1 SGHAT, CDR2 FQNNGV. The CDR3 loop spans 16 amino acids. This sequence originates from a woman between 50 and 59 years old with HIV. The material was unsorted PBMCs, obtained 1.3 years after starting antiretroviral therapy. The chain uses TRBV11-2 and TRBJ2-3; the D gene could be TRBD1 or TRBD2 (7 bases each). The CDR3, as DNA: TGTGCCAGCAGCTTCAGGGGGGGGCCGCGCACAGATACGCAGTATTTT. Protein: CASSFRGGPRTDTQYF.